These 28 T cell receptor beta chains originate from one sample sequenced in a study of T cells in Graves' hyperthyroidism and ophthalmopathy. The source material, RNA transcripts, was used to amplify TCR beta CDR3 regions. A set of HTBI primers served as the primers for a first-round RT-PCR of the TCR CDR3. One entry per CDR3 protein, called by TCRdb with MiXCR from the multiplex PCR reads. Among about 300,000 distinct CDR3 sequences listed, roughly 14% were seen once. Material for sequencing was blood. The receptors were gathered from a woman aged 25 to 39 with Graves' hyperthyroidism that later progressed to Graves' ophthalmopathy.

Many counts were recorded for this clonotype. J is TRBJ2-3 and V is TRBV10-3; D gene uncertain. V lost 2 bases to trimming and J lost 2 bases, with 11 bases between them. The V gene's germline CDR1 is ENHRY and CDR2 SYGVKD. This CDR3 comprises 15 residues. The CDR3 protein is CAISEASVSTDTQYF. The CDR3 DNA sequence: TGTGCCATCAGTGAGGCCAGCGTCTCCACAGATACGCAGTATTTT.

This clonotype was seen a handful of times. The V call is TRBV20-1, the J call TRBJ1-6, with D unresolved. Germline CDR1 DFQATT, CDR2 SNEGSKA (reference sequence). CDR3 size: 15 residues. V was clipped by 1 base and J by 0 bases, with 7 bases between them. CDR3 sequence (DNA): TGCAGTGCTAGAGTGAGGAGCTCCTATAATTCACCCCTCCACTTT. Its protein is CSARVRSSYNSPLHF.

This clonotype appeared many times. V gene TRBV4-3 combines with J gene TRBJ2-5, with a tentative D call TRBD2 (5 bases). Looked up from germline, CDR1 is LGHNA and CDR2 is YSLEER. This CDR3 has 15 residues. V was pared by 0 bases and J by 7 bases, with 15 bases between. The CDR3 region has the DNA TGCGCCAGCAGCCAAGACTCGGAGGCAGGTTGGACCCAGTACTTC. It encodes CASSQDSEAGWTQYF.

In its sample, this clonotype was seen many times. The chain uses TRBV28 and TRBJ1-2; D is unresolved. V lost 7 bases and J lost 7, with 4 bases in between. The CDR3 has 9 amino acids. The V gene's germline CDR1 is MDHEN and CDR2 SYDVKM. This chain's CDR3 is CASNGGYTF. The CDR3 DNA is TGTGCCAGCAACGGTGGCTACACCTTC.

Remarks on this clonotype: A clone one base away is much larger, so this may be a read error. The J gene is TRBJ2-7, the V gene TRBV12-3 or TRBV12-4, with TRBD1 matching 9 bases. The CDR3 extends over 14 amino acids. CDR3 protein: CSSSLTGGSYEQYF. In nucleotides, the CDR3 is TGTTCCAGCAGTCTGACAGGGGGAAGCTACGAGCAGTACTTC.

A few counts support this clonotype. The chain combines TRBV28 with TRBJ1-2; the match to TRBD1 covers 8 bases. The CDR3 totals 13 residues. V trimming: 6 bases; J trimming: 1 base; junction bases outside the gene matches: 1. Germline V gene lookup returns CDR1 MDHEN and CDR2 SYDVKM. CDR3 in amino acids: CASRDRGNYGYTF. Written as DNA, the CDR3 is TGTGCCAGCAGAGACAGGGGTAACTATGGCTACACCTTC.

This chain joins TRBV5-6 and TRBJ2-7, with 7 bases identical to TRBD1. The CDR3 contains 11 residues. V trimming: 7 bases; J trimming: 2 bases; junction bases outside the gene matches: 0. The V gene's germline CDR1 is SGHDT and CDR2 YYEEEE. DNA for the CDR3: TGTGCCAGCGGACAGGCCTACGAGCAGTACTTC. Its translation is CASGQAYEQYF.

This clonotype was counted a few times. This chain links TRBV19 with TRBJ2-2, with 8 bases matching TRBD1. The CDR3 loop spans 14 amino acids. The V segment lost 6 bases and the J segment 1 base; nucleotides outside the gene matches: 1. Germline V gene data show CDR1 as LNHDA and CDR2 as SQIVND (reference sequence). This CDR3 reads CASRDRGNTGELFF. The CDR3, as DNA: TGTGCCAGTAGAGACAGGGGGAACACCGGGGAGCTGTTTTTT.

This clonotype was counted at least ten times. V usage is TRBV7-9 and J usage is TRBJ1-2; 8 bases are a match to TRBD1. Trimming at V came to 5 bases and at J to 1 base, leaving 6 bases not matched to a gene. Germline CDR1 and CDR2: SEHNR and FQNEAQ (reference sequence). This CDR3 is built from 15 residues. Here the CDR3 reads CASSPDRGLNYGYTF. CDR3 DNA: TGTGCCAGCAGCCCCGACAGGGGCCTTAACTATGGCTACACCTTC. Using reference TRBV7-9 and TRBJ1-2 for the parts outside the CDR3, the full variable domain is DTGVSQNPRHKITKRGQNVTFRCDPISEHNRLYWYRQTLGQGPEFLTYFQNEAQLEKSRLLSDRFSAERPKGSFSTLEIQRTEQGDSAMYLCASSPDRGLNYGYTFGSGTRLTVV.

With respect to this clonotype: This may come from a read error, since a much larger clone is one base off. This chain's CDR3 is CASSYSILVTNEQFF. The CDR3 DNA reads as TGTGCCAGCAGTTACTCGATATTAGTCACCAATGAGCAGTTCTTC. The chain uses TRBV6-2 or TRBV6-3 and TRBJ2-1; D is undetermined. The CDR3 runs to 15 residues. Germline V CDR1 and CDR2: MNHEY, SVGEGT. The V and J ends lost 0 bases and 6 bases respectively, with 12 bases between them.

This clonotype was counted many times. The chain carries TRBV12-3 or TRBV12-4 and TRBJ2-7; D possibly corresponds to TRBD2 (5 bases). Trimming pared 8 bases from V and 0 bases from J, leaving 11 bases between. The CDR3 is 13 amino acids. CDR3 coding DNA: TGTGCCAGCCGGACTCCGGACTCCTACGAGCAGTACTTC. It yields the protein CASRTPDSYEQYF.

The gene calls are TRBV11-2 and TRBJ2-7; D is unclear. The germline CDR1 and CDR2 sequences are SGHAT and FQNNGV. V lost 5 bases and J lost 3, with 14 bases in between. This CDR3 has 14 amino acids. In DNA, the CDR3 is TGTGCCAGCAGCGCCGAGGTAGAAATCTACGAGCAGTACTTC. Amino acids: CASSAEVEIYEQYF.

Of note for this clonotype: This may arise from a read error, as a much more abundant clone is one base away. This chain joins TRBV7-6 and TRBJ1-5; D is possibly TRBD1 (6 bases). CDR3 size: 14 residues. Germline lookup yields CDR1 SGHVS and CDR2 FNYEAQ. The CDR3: CASSLEQGWQPRHF. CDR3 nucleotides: TGTGCCAGCAGCTTAGAACAGGGTTGGCAGCCCCGGCATTTT.

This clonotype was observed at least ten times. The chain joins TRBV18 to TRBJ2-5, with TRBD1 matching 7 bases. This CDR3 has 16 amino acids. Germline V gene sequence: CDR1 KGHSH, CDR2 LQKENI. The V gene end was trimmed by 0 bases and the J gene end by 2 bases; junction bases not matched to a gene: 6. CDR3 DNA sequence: TGTGCCAGCTCACCACCACAGGGGCCCAGTCAAGAGACCCAGTACTTC. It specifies CASSPPQGPSQETQYF.

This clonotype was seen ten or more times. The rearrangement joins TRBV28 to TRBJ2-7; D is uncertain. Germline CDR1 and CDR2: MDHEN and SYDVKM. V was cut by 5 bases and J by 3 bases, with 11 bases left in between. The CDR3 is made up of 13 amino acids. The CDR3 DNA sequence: TGTGCCAGCAGTAAGGTCCCCATCTACGAGCAGTACTTC. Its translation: CASSKVPIYEQYF.

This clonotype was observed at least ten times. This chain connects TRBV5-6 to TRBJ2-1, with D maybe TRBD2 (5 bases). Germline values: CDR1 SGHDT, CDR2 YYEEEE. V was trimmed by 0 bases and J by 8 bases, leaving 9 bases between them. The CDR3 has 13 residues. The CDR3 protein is CASSLESSDEQFF. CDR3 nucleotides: TGTGCCAGCAGCTTGGAGAGTAGCGATGAGCAGTTCTTC.

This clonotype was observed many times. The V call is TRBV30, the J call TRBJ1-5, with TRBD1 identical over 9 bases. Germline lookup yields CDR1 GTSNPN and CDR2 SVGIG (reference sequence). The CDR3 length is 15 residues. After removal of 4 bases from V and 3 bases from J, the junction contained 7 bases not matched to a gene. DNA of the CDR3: TGTGCCTGGACAGACAGGGGGAAACTCAATCAGCCCCAGCATTTT. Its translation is CAWTDRGKLNQPQHF.

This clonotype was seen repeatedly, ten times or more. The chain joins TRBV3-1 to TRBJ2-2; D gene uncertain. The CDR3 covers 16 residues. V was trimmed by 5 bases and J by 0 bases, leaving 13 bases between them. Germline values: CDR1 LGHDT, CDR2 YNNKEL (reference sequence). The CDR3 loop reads CASSNRARTNTGELFF. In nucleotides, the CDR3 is TGTGCCAGCAGCAATCGAGCGAGAACGAACACCGGGGAGCTGTTTTTT.

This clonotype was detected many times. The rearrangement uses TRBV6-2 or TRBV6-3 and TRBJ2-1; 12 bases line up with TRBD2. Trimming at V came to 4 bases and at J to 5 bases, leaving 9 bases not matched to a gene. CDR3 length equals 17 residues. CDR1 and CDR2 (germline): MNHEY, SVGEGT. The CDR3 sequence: CASSSYILAGGNNEQFF. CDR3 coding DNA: TGTGCCAGCAGTTCTTATATTCTAGCGGGAGGGAACAATGAGCAGTTCTTC.

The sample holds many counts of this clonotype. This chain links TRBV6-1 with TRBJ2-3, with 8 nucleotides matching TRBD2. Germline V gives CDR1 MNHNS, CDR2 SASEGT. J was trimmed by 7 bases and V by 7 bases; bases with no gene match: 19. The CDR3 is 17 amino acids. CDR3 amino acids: CASTPFIQSGGRNTQYF. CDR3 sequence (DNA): TGTGCCAGCACTCCTTTTATCCAAAGCGGGGGAAGGAATACGCAGTATTTT.

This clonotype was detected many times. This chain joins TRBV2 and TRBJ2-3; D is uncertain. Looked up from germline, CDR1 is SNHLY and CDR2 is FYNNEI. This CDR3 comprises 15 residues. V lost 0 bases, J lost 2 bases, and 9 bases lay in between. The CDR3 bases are TGTGCCAGCAGTGAAGCAAGGATCAACACAGATACGCAGTATTTT. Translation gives CASSEARINTDTQYF.

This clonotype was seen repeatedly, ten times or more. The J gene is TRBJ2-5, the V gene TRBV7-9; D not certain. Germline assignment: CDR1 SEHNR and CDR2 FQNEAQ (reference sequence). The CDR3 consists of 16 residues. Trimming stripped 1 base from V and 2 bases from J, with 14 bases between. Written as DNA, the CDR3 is TGTGCCAGCAGCTTAGGCCCAAGGGCCCGTCAAGAGACCCAGTACTTC. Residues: CASSLGPRARQETQYF.

The DNA for the CDR3 is TGTGCCAGCAGCGTTCTGGGGGGGCATGAGCAGTTCTTC. This codes for CASSVLGGHEQFF. This rearrangement joins TRBV9 to TRBJ2-1, with a possible D match to TRBD2 (7 bases). Trimming cost V 2 bases and J 8 bases, with 11 bases left between them. The CDR3 is made up of 13 amino acids. Germline V gives CDR1 SGDLS, CDR2 YYNGEE.

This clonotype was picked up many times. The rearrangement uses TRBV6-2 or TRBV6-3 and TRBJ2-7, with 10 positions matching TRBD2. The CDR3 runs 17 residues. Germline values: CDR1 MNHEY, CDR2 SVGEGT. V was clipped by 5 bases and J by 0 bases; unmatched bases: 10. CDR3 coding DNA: TGTGCCAGCAGTCAATTACCCTCTAGCGGGGGCTCCTACGAGCAGTACTTC. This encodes CASSQLPSSGGSYEQYF.

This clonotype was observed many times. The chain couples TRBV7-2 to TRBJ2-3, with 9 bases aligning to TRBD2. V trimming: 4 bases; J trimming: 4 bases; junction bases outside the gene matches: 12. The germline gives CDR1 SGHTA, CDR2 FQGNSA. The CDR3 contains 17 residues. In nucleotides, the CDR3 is TGTGCCAGCAGCTCGCGCCCGGCGGGAGGGTTCCCAGATACGCAGTATTTT. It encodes CASSSRPAGGFPDTQYF. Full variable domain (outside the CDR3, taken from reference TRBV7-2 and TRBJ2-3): GAGVSQSPSNKVTEKGKDVELRCDPISGHTALYWYRQSLGQGLEFLIYFQGNSAPDKSGLPSDRFSAERTGGSVSTLTIQRTQQEDSAVYLCASSSRPAGGFPDTQYFGPGTRLTVL.

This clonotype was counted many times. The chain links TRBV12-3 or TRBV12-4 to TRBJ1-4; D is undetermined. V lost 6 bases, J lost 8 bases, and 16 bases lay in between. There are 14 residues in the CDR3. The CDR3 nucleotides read TGTGCCAGCAGGCGAGGAGGCTTTGGGGAAAAACTGTTTTTT. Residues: CASRRGGFGEKLFF.

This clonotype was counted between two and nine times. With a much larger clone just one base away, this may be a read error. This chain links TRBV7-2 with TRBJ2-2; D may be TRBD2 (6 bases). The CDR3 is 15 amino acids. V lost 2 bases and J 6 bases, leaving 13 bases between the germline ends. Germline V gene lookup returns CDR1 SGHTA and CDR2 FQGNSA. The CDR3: CASSLTSRSSGELFF. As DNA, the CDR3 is TGTGCCAGCAGCTTAACTAGCAGGAGTTCCGGGGAGCTGTTTTTT.

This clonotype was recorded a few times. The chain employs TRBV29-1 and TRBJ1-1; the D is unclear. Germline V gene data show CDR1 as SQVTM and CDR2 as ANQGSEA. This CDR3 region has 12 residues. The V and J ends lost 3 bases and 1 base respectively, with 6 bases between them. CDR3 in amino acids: CSVDEENTEAFF. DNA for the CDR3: TGCAGCGTTGACGAGGAGAACACTGAAGCTTTCTTT.